This T cell receptor beta chain was retrieved from a study of T cell responses to AZD1222 COVID-19 vaccine (dated by TCRdb to the early 2020s). Study-level background: A total of about 240 trial participants underwent TCR sequencing, of whom about 210 received two doses of AZD1222 and roughly 25 received two doses of the MenACWY control vaccine. Trial participants were enrolled by age into 18-55, 56-69 and 70-plus year subgroups, with roughly 160, 29 and 62 TCR-sequenced participants respectively. Findings and caveats that apply to the study as a whole: Most participants were white British and females outnumbered males, and the authors suggested that clonal diversity may have been underestimated. Because no samples from the day 14 peak response were available, repertoires could be characterized only after the peak T cell response. Conclusions about previously exposed vaccinees were limited because only a handful of AZD1222 recipients were SARS-CoV-2 seropositive at baseline. In the small 56-69-year group, the increase in depth fell short of significance, most likely because of low power. Reportedly, close to half of the unique spike-specific TCRs recognized epitopes lying outside the regions that are mutated in the B.1.351 and B.1.1.7 variants. After two AZD1222 doses, spike-specific TCR breadth and depth were significantly higher than at day 0 and than in MenACWY recipients. The whole spike protein was spanned by vaccine-associated CD4 TCRs, and dominant responses were seen in regions 160-218 and 743-854.

The CDR3 starts with the cysteine, ends with the phenylalanine, and has 16 residues. The kept DNA is CDR3 alone, 48 bases in frame from the first base. V is clipped by 0 bases and J by 5 bases, and the sequence between their germline boundaries is 16 bases long. CDR1 SNHLY and CDR2 FYNNEI were looked up in the germline V gene. Points on this clone: The antigen this receptor binds is unknown. No per-base quality is available; no much larger clone lies one base away.

What this sample's time point label stands for: baseline before first vaccination. Reading the label with the study, this specimen's treatment or condition is: meningococcal conjugate vaccine given as trial control. Samples from vaccinated people were obtained from the UK trials COV001 and COV002, which included a single-blind randomized controlled phase 2/3 trial of AZD1222 (ChAdOx1 nCoV-19) in healthy adults. For TCRbeta chain sequencing, PBMC samples from trial participants were taken at day 0 and at day 28 after the second dose. The CDR3 regions of human TCRbeta chains were analyzed by immunosequencing. The study's processing was this. Repertoire TCRs were matched against a reference library of SARS-CoV-2-specific TCRs generated with the MIRA antigen-specificity platform. Breadth was defined as the fraction of unique TCRs that were SARS-CoV-2-associated, and depth was defined as the fraction of total T cells that were SARS-CoV-2-associated. Using the MIRA data, every spike-specific TCR was mapped to the spike region that the TCR reacted to and assigned to either a CD4 or a CD8 class. Log10-transformed breadth and depth values were compared by one-way ANOVA with Sidak's multiple comparisons tests. Drawn from immuneACCESS, this table holds only the in-frame rearrangements with V and J called that TCRdb kept. Clones are partly lost; checked studies trace under half to an unresolved V gene and leave the rest unexplained. V, J and clone size are those of that table, while D and trimming were read from the DNA. The table for this sample lists tens of thousands of clones; around nine tenths of them were counted only once. 4.5% to 5.5% of the sample belongs to the ten largest clones.

This sample comprised peripheral blood, obtained on day 0 of MenACWY control vaccination. Recombination connected TRBV2 to TRBJ1-2; the D gene remains uncertain. The clonotype was recovered from an adult in good health. The base sequence is TGTGCCAGCAGTGAAGCCCGGGCCTTAGGCGATTATGGCTACACCTTC. It encodes CASSEARALGDYGYTF.